One and the same sample provided the 18 T cell receptor beta chains below, sequenced in a study of cytomegalovirus exposure and HLA in healthy donors. The repertoire was sequenced with immunoSEQ multiplex PCR; TCRdb's copy has only in-frame clones and lacks some. This sample has over 200,000 clones; approximately 87% occur once, and the top ten carry roughly 5.5%. Material for sequencing was PBMCs. These receptor sequences come from a woman younger than 30 in good health and CMV-seronegative.

The chain uses TRBV7-9 and TRBJ2-2; 8 positions match TRBD1. The CDR3 is made up of 16 amino acids. Looked up from germline, CDR1 is SEHNR and CDR2 is FQNEAQ (reference sequence). V dropped 4 bases and J dropped 0; count of bases not matched to a gene: 4. CDR3 loop: CASSYPQGANTGELFF. DNA for the CDR3: TGTGCCAGCAGCTACCCACAGGGGGCGAACACCGGGGAGCTGTTTTTT.

The J gene is TRBJ2-1, the V gene TRBV5-1, with 11 bases identical to TRBD2. This CDR3 comprises 15 residues. The J segment lost 8 bases and the V segment lost 4 bases, leaving 8 bases of the junction unmatched. Germline V gives CDR1 SGHRS, CDR2 YFSETQ. The CDR3 region has the DNA TGCGCCAGCAGCCTATTAGGGACTAGCGGCGATGAGCAGTTCTTC. This sequence encodes CASSLLGTSGDEQFF.

This clone was observed a single time. This sequence joins TRBV6-1 and TRBJ1-2; D call uncertain. Looked up from germline, CDR1 is MNHNS and CDR2 is SASEGT. The ends were cut back, 5 bases at V and 3 bases at J, with 10 bases in the middle. The length of the CDR3 is 13 residues. CDR3 nucleotides: TGTGCCAGCAGTAGCCCGAGGGACTATGGCTACACCTTC. Protein sequence: CASSSPRDYGYTF.

The chain has TRBV7-3 and TRBJ2-5, with 9 bases identical to TRBD2. This CDR3 contains 16 residues. Germline assignment: CDR1 SGHTA and CDR2 FQGTGA. V shed 1 base, J shed 5 bases, and the junction held 8 bases outside the gene matches. The DNA of the CDR3 is TGTGCCAGCAGCTTAAGCGGGAGGGCCTCTTCGGAGACCCAGTACTTC. It encodes CASSLSGRASSETQYF. Variable domain in full (rest from reference TRBV7-3 and TRBJ2-5): GAGVSQTPSNKVTEKGKYVELRCDPISGHTALYWYRQSLGQGPEFLIYFQGTGAADDSGLPNDRFFAVRPEGSVSTLKIQRTERGDSAVYLCASSLSGRASSETQYFGPGTRLLVL.

As for this clone: Within the sample, other DNA sequences also encode this same CDR3. The rearrangement joins TRBV18 to TRBJ2-5; D remains ambiguous. Germline CDR1 is KGHSH and CDR2 is LQKENI. This CDR3 is 13 amino acids long. The V gene lost 2 bases and the J gene lost 3 bases, with 7 bases spanning the gap. CDR3 nucleotide sequence: TGTGCCAGCTCACCAGGCCAGGAAGAGACCCAGTACTTC. This codes for CASSPGQEETQYF.

With regard to this clone: Other DNA variants within this sample encode the same CDR3. The rearrangement links TRBV29-1 to TRBJ1-4; TRBD1 agrees at 7 bases. The CDR3 is 13 residues long. The trim removed 5 bases at V and 2 bases at J, leaving 2 bases unmatched. Germline V gene sequence: CDR1 SQVTM, CDR2 ANQGSEA. The CDR3 reads CSVSTGTNEKLFF. The CDR3 DNA sequence: TGCAGCGTTTCGACAGGGACTAATGAAAAACTGTTTTTT.

The J gene is TRBJ2-7, the V gene TRBV29-1; 11 nucleotides agree with TRBD2. The J segment lost 5 bases and the V segment lost 7 bases, leaving 10 bases of the junction unmatched. The CDR3 spans 14 residues. Germline V gene lookup returns CDR1 SQVTM and CDR2 ANQGSEA. This CDR3 reads CSGLAGGPEDEQYF. In DNA, the CDR3 is TGCAGCGGCTTAGCGGGAGGGCCGGAGGACGAGCAGTACTTC.

The chain joins TRBV9 to TRBJ1-4; 7 bases fit TRBD1. Germline CDR1 and CDR2: SGDLS and YYNGEE. The V segment lost 3 bases and the J segment 7 bases; nucleotides outside the gene matches: 6. The CDR3 covers 14 residues. In DNA form, the CDR3 reads TGTGCCAGCAGCGACCGACAGGGACGTGAAAAACTGTTTTTT. Protein sequence: CASSDRQGREKLFF.

This chain joins TRBV30 and TRBJ2-3, with 7 bases aligning to TRBD2. V lost 5 bases and J lost 2; bases outside the gene matches: 4. There are 13 residues in the CDR3. CDR1 is GTSNPN, CDR2 SVGIG, per germline (reference sequence). The CDR3 DNA sequence: TGTGCCTGGGCTAGCGGCTACACAGATACGCAGTATTTT. Translation: CAWASGYTDTQYF.

The chain is built from TRBV2 and TRBJ1-2; D gene ambiguous. Germline CDR1 SNHLY, CDR2 FYNNEI. Trimming removed 4 bases at V and 4 bases at J, with 4 bases between. The CDR3 runs 11 residues. This CDR3 is CASSVSYGYTF. CDR3 bases: TGTGCCAGCAGTGTGAGCTATGGCTACACCTTC.

The chain employs TRBV4-2 and TRBJ2-7; 10 nucleotides line up with TRBD2. Germline lookup yields CDR1 LGHNA and CDR2 YNFKEQ. J was trimmed by 7 bases and V by 1 base; bases with no gene match: 7. The CDR3 extends over 15 amino acids. The CDR3 loop is CASSQAVSSGGEQYF. The CDR3 region has the DNA TGTGCCAGCAGCCAAGCGGTTAGTAGCGGGGGGGAGCAGTACTTC.

This chain joins TRBV11-2 and TRBJ1-1; TRBD1 matches at 11 bases. Germline CDR1 reads SGHAT; CDR2 reads FQNNGV. V dropped 4 bases and J dropped 6; count of bases not matched to a gene: 4. The CDR3 is made up of 14 amino acids. The CDR3 bases are TGTGCCAGCAGCTGGGGACAGGGGGGAGCTGAAGCTTTCTTT. Translating it yields CASSWGQGGAEAFF.

V and J are TRBV5-1 and TRBJ1-1, with no clear D. The CDR3 totals 14 residues. Germline CDR1 is SGHRS and CDR2 is YFSETQ. Between the trimmed V and J ends, which lost 1 base and 1 base, there was a span of 8 bases. The CDR3 is CASSLPAGNTEAFF. Written as DNA, the CDR3 is TGCGCCAGCAGCTTGCCGGCGGGGAACACTGAAGCTTTCTTT. Full variable domain (rest looked up from reference TRBV5-1 and TRBJ1-1): KAGVTQTPRYLIKTRGQQVTLSCSPISGHRSVSWYQQTPGQGLQFLFEYFSETQRNKGNFPGRFSGRQFSNSRSEMNVSTLELGDSALYLCASSLPAGNTEAFFGQGTRLTVV.

CDR3 loop: CASSFTASGNTIYF. CDR3 DNA: TGTGCCAGCAGCTTCACAGCCTCTGGAAACACCATATATTTT. J is TRBJ1-3 and V is TRBV7-6; the D is unclear. This CDR3 comprises 14 residues. The V gene lost 3 bases and the J gene lost 0 bases, with 6 bases spanning the gap. Germline values: CDR1 SGHVS, CDR2 FNYEAQ.

This chain links TRBV6-5 with TRBJ2-7, with TRBD2 matching over 7 bases. This CDR3 region has 14 residues. Per germline, CDR1 MNHEY and CDR2 SVGAGI. Trimming took 6 bases from V and 2 from J; bases not matched to a gene: 7. CDR3 protein: CASRGRENPYEQYF. CDR3 DNA: TGTGCCAGCAGGGGGAGGGAGAACCCCTACGAGCAGTACTTC.

The chain joins TRBV4-1 to TRBJ1-5; D is ambiguous. Germline assignment: CDR1 MGHRA and CDR2 YSYEKL. The CDR3 runs 13 residues. V dropped 3 bases and J dropped 4 bases, with 7 bases sitting between them. This chain's CDR3 is CASSHTRNQPQHF. The CDR3 bases are TGCGCCAGCAGCCACACACGAAATCAGCCCCAGCATTTT.

This clone has at least ten counts. Here the CDR3 DNA reads TGTGCCAGCAGCTTAGGGACTAGCGGGAGGCGGGATACGCAGTATTTT. The encoded protein is CASSLGTSGRRDTQYF. This chain uses TRBV7-3 with TRBJ2-3, with TRBD2 matching over 15 bases. The V and J ends lost 2 bases and 6 bases, in that order; junction bases with no gene match: 3. Germline V gene sequence: CDR1 SGHTA, CDR2 FQGTGA. CDR3 size: 16 residues.

The chain links TRBV6-1 to TRBJ1-4; D is unresolved. The CDR3 runs to 14 residues. CDR1 MNHNS and CDR2 SASEGT come from the germline V gene. The V end was cut by 7 bases, the J end by 2 bases, with 11 bases between. The CDR3 coding sequence is TGTGCCAGCATCCTTTCACACACTAATGAAAAACTGTTTTTT. This gives the protein CASILSHTNEKLFF.